This T cell receptor (beta chain) emerged from a study of regulatory T cells in long-lasting Graves disease. The time point here: newly diagnosed GD, antithyroid drugs for less than 3 months. The TCR library was prepared using RNA isolated from PBMCs. This clonotype was detected ten times or more. The CDR3 consists of 11 residues. Germline CDR1 and CDR2: SEHNR and FQNEAQ (reference sequence). The V gene lost 3 bases and the J gene lost 0 bases, with 0 bases spanning the gap. Arm-PCR of CDR3 regions and iRepertoire HTBI primers were the basis on which TCR beta libraries were built. TCRdb redid the calling of the multiplex PCR reads with MiXCR, one entry per CDR3 protein. This sample has approximately 460,000 distinct CDR3 sequences, with about a sixth found just once. This same sample was also taken into another study, of T cells in Graves' hyperthyroidism and ophthalmopathy. That study adds: Among the patients, aged 18 to 65, hyperthyroidism was newly diagnosed and had lasted under 2 months. Exclusion of patients followed from uncontrolled infection, other autoimmune disease, pregnancy or lactation. From stable hyperthyroidism, ophthalmopathy was separated by a 13 V-J model.

This rearrangement joins TRBV7-9 to TRBJ2-7; D unresolved. This receptor was taken from a woman aged 25 to 45 with Graves disease. The sequencing used peripheral blood mononuclear cells (PBMCs), collected at new diagnosis, from a patient treated with antithyroid drugs. CDR3 loop: CASSFSYEQYF. CDR3 in DNA: TGTGCCAGCAGCTTCTCCTACGAGCAGTACTTC.